This is a list of T cell receptor beta chains from one sample in a study of T cells in tuberculosis. Clones were read by immunoSEQ multiplex PCR, and TCRdb kept only the in-frame ones, dropping some. The table has 35,000 to 55,000 clones, 90% to 95% seen once. Input material: PBMCs. The receptors shown here come from a donor between 5 and 29 years old with latent tuberculosis or without tuberculosis infection. Some clones in this sample may be carry-over from other donors' samples. The CDR3 runs from the conserved cysteine through the conserved F or W. D genes are given only for firm matches.

>TRBJ1-5|TRBD1|TRBV4-1
TGCGCCAGCAGCCAACCGGACAGGGCTAGCAATCAGCCCCAGCATTTT
CASSQPDRASNQPQHF
>TRBJ1-5|-|TRBV2
TGTGCCAGCAGATCTCCGGGACAAAGCAATCAGCCCCAGCATTTT
CASRSPGQSNQPQHF
>TRBJ2-7|-|TRBV7-8
TGTGCCAGCAGCCGTGAGGCGGGTCGAGCCTACGAGCAGTACTTC
CASSREAGRAYEQYF
>TRBJ2-1|-|TRBV6-4
TGTGCCAGCAGTGATCCAACTGGGAGACGAAGCGCCCATGAGCAGTTCTTC
CASSDPTGRRSAHEQFF
>TRBJ2-5|-|TRBV7-2
TGTGCCAGCAGTTTAGACAGGAGCCAAGAGACCCAGTACTTC
CASSLDRSQETQYF
>TRBJ2-7|-|TRBV27
TGTGCCAGCGCGCAGGGATCTCGGGAGCAGTACTTC
CASAQGSREQYF
>TRBJ2-6|TRBD1|TRBV4-1
TGCGCCAGCAGCCAAGATAGATTACGGGACAGAGGCTCTGGGGCCAACGTCCTGACTTTC
CASSQDRLRDRGSGANVLTF
>TRBJ2-2|-|TRBV4-3
TGCGCCAGCAGCCAAGTCCGGGAAACCGGGGAGCTGTTTTTT
CASSQVRETGELFF
>TRBJ2-1|TRBD2|TRBV6-4
TGTGCCAGCAGTGGACTAGCGGGAGGGCACGAGCAGTTCTTC
CASSGLAGGHEQFF
>TRBJ1-1|-|TRBV28
TGTGCCAGCAGTTCCCCCGAGGGCCACTACACTGAAGCTTTCTTT
CASSSPEGHYTEAFF
>TRBJ2-5|-|TRBV19
TGTGCCAGTAGTATGTGGGCAGTTAAGTACCAAGAGACCCAGTACTTC
CASSMWAVKYQETQYF
>TRBJ1-1|-|TRBV27
TGTGCCAGCACCCGGTCCGGACTGGACACTGAAGCTTTCTTT
CASTRSGLDTEAFF
>TRBJ2-1|TRBD2|TRBV7-6
TGTGCCAGCAGCCCCTGGACTAGCGGAAGCTCCTACAATGAGCAGTTCTTC
CASSPWTSGSSYNEQFF
>TRBJ1-4|TRBD1|TRBV5-1
TGCGCCAGCAGCTTACTTCCTACGACCGGGACAGTCAATGAAAAACTGTTTTTT
CASSLLPTTGTVNEKLFF
>TRBJ2-3|TRBD2|TRBV2
TGTGCCAGCAGTGTGCAACTAGCGGGAGGGCCAGTCACAGATACGCAGTATTTT
CASSVQLAGGPVTDTQYF
>TRBJ1-1|TRBD1|TRBV15
TGTGCCACCAGCAGAGATGAGGGACAGGGACTCGCTTTCTTT
CATSRDEGQGLAFF
>TRBJ2-7|-|TRBV28
TGTGCCAGCAGCCGAAACCCCGGGACAAACTACGAGCAGTACTTC
CASSRNPGTNYEQYF
>TRBJ2-5|TRBD1|TRBV29-1
TGCAGCACGAGGACAGGGTTGAGGGAGACCCAGTACTTC
CSTRTGLRETQYF
>TRBJ2-3|TRBD1|TRBV19
TGTGCCAGTAGTATGTTTGTTTTGGGGACAGAAATTAAGACAAGCACAGATACGCAGTATTTT
CASSMFVLGTEIKTSTDTQYF
>TRBJ2-3|-|TRBV7-6
TGTGCCAGCAGCCTGCTACCGGGACTCCAGACAGATACGCAGTATTTT
CASSLLPGLQTDTQYF
>TRBJ2-7|TRBD2|TRBV6-5
TGTGCCAGTCAGCGGGAGAGTAACTACGAGCAGTACTTC
CASQRESNYEQYF
>TRBJ1-1|TRBD1|TRBV19
TGTGCCAGTAGTGTCCGGGACAGCGGTTCTGAAGCTTTCTTT
CASSVRDSGSEAFF
>TRBJ1-2|TRBD1|TRBV15
TGTGCCACCAGCGATCGCCGGGACAGGGGCTTCGGAAGCTACACCTTC
CATSDRRDRGFGSYTF
>TRBJ2-7|-|TRBV19
TGTGCCAGTAGCGCAGCGTTTGATTCCTACGAGCAGTACTTC
CASSAAFDSYEQYF
>TRBJ2-5|-|TRBV9
TGTGCCAGCAGCGTAGAGGGGTTGGAGACCCAGTACTTC
CASSVEGLETQYF
>TRBJ1-5|-|TRBV18
TGTGCCAGCTCACCACCGGACGGACACGGGCCCCAGCATTTT
CASSPPDGHGPQHF
>TRBJ1-4|-|TRBV15
TGTGCCACCAGCAGAGATCTCGCGGGGTCCACAACTAATGAAAAACTGTTTTTT
CATSRDLAGSTTNEKLFF
>TRBJ2-2|-|TRBV9
TGTGCCAGCAGCCTTCGGGAAAGGGCGTCCGGGGAGCTGTTTTTT
CASSLRERASGELFF
>TRBJ1-1|-|TRBV7-6
TGTGCCAGCAGCTCCCAACAGGGGAACACTGAAGCTTTCTTT
CASSSQQGNTEAFF
>TRBJ2-7|-|TRBV6-1
TGTGCCAGCAGTGAAGCTGTTGCAAAGAGCTCCTACGAGCAGTACTTC
CASSEAVAKSSYEQYF
>TRBJ2-5|-|TRBV18
TGTGCCAGCTCCCGAACAGTAACAGAGACCCAGTACTTC
CASSRTVTETQYF
>TRBJ2-7|-|TRBV4-1
TGCGCCAGCAGCCATCCGGACGGGGACGAGCAGTACTTC
CASSHPDGDEQYF
>TRBJ2-7|-|TRBV9
TGTGCCAGCAGCTCAGAGACTAGTTTTAATAAGCAGTACTTC
CASSSETSFNKQYF
>TRBJ1-5|TRBD1|TRBV19
TGTGCCAGTGCACGGGACAGGGATAATCAGCCCCAGCATTTT
CASARDRDNQPQHF
>TRBJ1-5|-|TRBV7-3
TGTGCCAGCAGCTTAACGGGGGGACAGCCCCAGCATTTT
CASSLTGGQPQHF
>TRBJ2-1|TRBD2|TRBV7-8
TGTGCCAGCAGCCACCCGGCTAGCGGCAACTACAATGAGCAGTTCTTC
CASSHPASGNYNEQFF
>TRBJ2-3|TRBD2|TRBV5-1
TGCGCCAGCAGCTTGAGACTAGCGGGAGACACAGATACGCAGTATTTT
CASSLRLAGDTDTQYF
>TRBJ2-3|TRBD2|TRBV7-2
TGTGCCAGCAGCTCCCGGCCGGCTAGCGGGATTAGCACAGATACGCAGTATTTT
CASSSRPASGISTDTQYF
>TRBJ1-2|-|TRBV30
TGTGCCTGGAGTCCCCAGTCCACAGCTGGCTACACCTTC
CAWSPQSTAGYTF
>TRBJ2-7|TRBD2|TRBV19
TGTGCCAGTAGTACCCTAGCGGGAGTAGGCGAGCAGTACTTC
CASSTLAGVGEQYF
>TRBJ2-5|TRBD1|TRBV30
TGTGCCTGGACCGGGACAGCGTACCAAGAGACCCAGTACTTC
CAWTGTAYQETQYF